One sample yielded the 27 T cell receptor beta chains listed below, sequenced in a study of identical twins. MiXCR, applied by TCRdb to the 5' RACE reads, yields one record per CDR3 protein. The data hold 200,000 to 300,000 distinct CDR3 sequences, with roughly 7.5% observed a single time. These same data were also listed under a study on yellow fever vaccine responses in identical twins.

The sequenced material came from CD8+ T cells sorted from blood. These receptors were obtained from a woman aged 18 to 35 in good health.

The chain carries TRBV12-3 or TRBV12-4 and TRBJ2-1, with TRBD2 as a possible D gene (6 bases). The V end lost 7 bases, the J end lost 7 bases, and 20 bases lay between the germline ends. CDR3 length equals 15 residues. For the CDR3, the DNA is TGTGCCAGCAACCAAGGGGACTCCATCTGGAATGAGCAGTTCTTC. Its translation: CASNQGDSIWNEQFF.

The chain has TRBV5-1 and TRBJ2-2; possible D gene TRBD2, 6 bases. The CDR3 contains 15 residues. Germline values: CDR1 SGHRS, CDR2 YFSETQ. V was clipped by 2 bases and J by 1 base, with 9 bases between them. The CDR3 sequence is CASSFGRENTGELFF. Here the CDR3 DNA reads TGCGCCAGCAGCTTTGGGCGGGAGAACACCGGGGAGCTGTTTTTT. Combining the CDR3 with reference TRBV5-1 and TRBJ2-2 gives the whole variable domain KAGVTQTPRYLIKTRGQQVTLSCSPISGHRSVSWYQQTPGQGLQFLFEYFSETQRNKGNFPGRFSGRQFSNSRSEMNVSTLELGDSALYLCASSFGRENTGELFFGEGSRLTVL.

There are a few counts of this clonotype. V and J are TRBV4-1 and TRBJ2-4, with D perhaps assigned TRBD1 or TRBD2 (5 bases each). CDR3 size: 13 residues. Deletions cut 1 base from V and 15 bases from J, with 16 bases between. Germline V gives CDR1 MGHRA, CDR2 YSYEKL. The CDR3 region is CASSQVVTERGYF. CDR3 DNA: TGCGCCAGCAGCCAAGTCGTGACAGAACGGGGGTACTTC.

This clonotype was counted a few times. The CDR3 loop is CASSSGTEPSPLHF. The CDR3 coding sequence is TGTGCCAGCAGCTCCGGGACAGAGCCGTCACCCCTCCACTTT. The V and J genes are TRBV6-1 and TRBJ1-6; TRBD1 matches 7 bases. Per germline, CDR1 MNHNS and CDR2 SASEGT. This CDR3 has 14 residues. V lost 6 bases and J lost 10; bases outside the gene matches: 9.

This clonotype has a count of ten or more. The chain couples TRBV28 to TRBJ2-1; TRBD2 matches at 9 bases. Germline assignment: CDR1 MDHEN and CDR2 SYDVKM. V shed 2 bases, J shed 4 bases, and the junction held 6 bases outside the gene matches. The CDR3 consists of 16 residues. CDR3 protein: CASSLRLAGPYNEQFF. The DNA for the CDR3 is TGTGCCAGCAGTTTAAGGCTAGCGGGACCATACAATGAGCAGTTCTTC.

This chain joins TRBV7-9 and TRBJ2-7, with a tentative D call TRBD2 (6 bases). V was pared by 1 base and J by 3 bases, with 13 bases between. In germline, CDR1 is SEHNR, CDR2 FQNEAQ (reference sequence). This CDR3 is 15 amino acids long. Written as DNA, the CDR3 is TGTGCCAGCAGCTTAGGCGGCGGGACCGGCTACGAGCAGTACTTC. Its translation: CASSLGGGTGYEQYF. The entire variable domain, with the rest obtained from reference TRBV7-9 and TRBJ2-7, is as follows: DTGVSQNPRHKITKRGQNVTFRCDPISEHNRLYWYRQTLGQGPEFLTYFQNEAQLEKSRLLSDRFSAERPKGSFSTLEIQRTEQGDSAMYLCASSLGGGTGYEQYFGPGTRLTVT.

The sample holds many counts of this clonotype. The chain carries TRBV29-1 and TRBJ1-2; the D gene is possibly TRBD1 (6 bases). V was cut by 6 bases and J by 4 bases, with 12 bases left in between. The CDR3 loop spans 12 amino acids. Germline V gene lookup returns CDR1 SQVTM and CDR2 ANQGSEA. CDR3 nucleotides: TGCAGCGTCGGACAGTTTTTCTATGGCTACACCTTC. Translation: CSVGQFFYGYTF.

This clonotype was counted at least ten times. V and J are TRBV6-2 or TRBV6-3 and TRBJ2-5; the match to TRBD2 covers 9 bases. CDR1 is MNHEY and CDR2 is SVGEGT in the germline V gene. The CDR3 sequence is 17 residues long. After removal of 7 bases from V and 4 bases from J, the junction contained 16 bases not matched to a gene. CDR3 region: CASMLRGTGLAGETQYF. The CDR3 nucleotides read TGTGCCAGCATGTTAAGGGGTACGGGACTAGCTGGAGAGACCCAGTACTTC.

The rearrangement uses TRBV7-2 and TRBJ1-5; TRBD1 aligns across 8 bases. J was trimmed by 9 bases and V by 5 bases; bases with no gene match: 9. CDR1 is SGHTA, CDR2 FQGNSA, per germline. The CDR3 is 14 residues long. CDR3 region: CASSGTGGRWPQHF. The CDR3 DNA reads TGTGCCAGCAGCGGTACAGGGGGGAGGTGGCCCCAGCATTTT.

The sample holds a few counts of this clonotype. The gene calls are TRBV7-9 and TRBJ2-7, with 9 bases identical to TRBD1. J was trimmed by 6 bases and V by 4 bases; bases with no gene match: 7. The length of the CDR3 is 14 residues. In germline, CDR1 is SEHNR, CDR2 FQNEAQ (reference sequence). CDR3 coding DNA: TGTGCCAGCAGCTGGCCCGGACAGGGGCCCGAGCAGTACTTC. Its translation: CASSWPGQGPEQYF. The variable domain in full, completed from reference TRBV7-9 and TRBJ2-7, reads DTGVSQNPRHKITKRGQNVTFRCDPISEHNRLYWYRQTLGQGPEFLTYFQNEAQLEKSRLLSDRFSAERPKGSFSTLEIQRTEQGDSAMYLCASSWPGQGPEQYFGPGTRLTVT.

A few counts support this clonotype. V gene TRBV6-1 combines with J gene TRBJ1-1; 11 bases fit TRBD1. V shed 7 bases and J 5 bases; nucleotides not matched to a gene: 6. Per the germline V gene, CDR1 is MNHNS and CDR2 is SASEGT. The CDR3 is 14 amino acids. CDR3 DNA: TGTGCCAGCACCGAAGGGACAGGGGGAACTGAAGCTTTCTTT. It yields the protein CASTEGTGGTEAFF.

This clonotype has only a few counts. The J gene is TRBJ2-3, the V gene TRBV3-1; D may match TRBD1 or TRBD2 (5 bases each). The CDR3 extends over 16 amino acids. Germline assignment: CDR1 LGHDT and CDR2 YNNKEL (reference sequence). The ends were cut back, 0 bases at V and 3 bases at J, with 13 bases in the middle. This CDR3 is CASSQDWDLGTDTQYF. In DNA form, the CDR3 reads TGTGCCAGCAGCCAAGACTGGGACCTGGGGACAGATACGCAGTATTTT.

The rearrangement uses TRBV20-1 and TRBJ2-1; 12 nucleotides agree with TRBD2. The CDR3 has 18 residues. V dropped 1 base and J dropped 6; count of bases not matched to a gene: 13. From germline, CDR1 is DFQATT and CDR2 SNEGSKA (reference sequence). CDR3 protein: CSARGPLAGGPGPNEQFF. The CDR3 DNA is TGCAGTGCTAGAGGACCCCTAGCGGGAGGGCCGGGACCCAATGAGCAGTTCTTC.

This clonotype has a count of ten or more. The rearrangement links TRBV10-3 to TRBJ1-5; 8 bases are shared with TRBD1. CDR1 is ENHRY, CDR2 SYGVKD, per germline. Germline trimming cut 11 bases from V and 0 bases from J; bases unmatched to any gene: 15. This CDR3 spans 17 amino acids. CDR3 DNA sequence: TGTGCCGGGAACCGGGACAGGCGTCCATATAGCAATCAGCCCCAGCATTTT. It encodes CAGNRDRRPYSNQPQHF.

The chain is built from TRBV7-9 and TRBJ1-4, with 9 bases that match TRBD1. The CDR3 contains 16 residues. The germline CDR1 and CDR2 sequences are SEHNR and FQNEAQ (reference sequence). Trimming removed 3 bases from V and 8 bases from J; junction bases left unmatched: 10. The CDR3 sequence: CASSFETDRGGEKLFF. The CDR3, as DNA: TGTGCCAGCAGCTTCGAAACGGACAGGGGCGGCGAAAAACTGTTTTTT.

This clonotype showed up just a few times. The chain carries TRBV10-2 and TRBJ2-7; D remains unclear. V lost 4 bases and J lost 3, with 13 bases in between. CDR1 and CDR2 (germline): WSHSY, SAAADI. The length of the CDR3 is 14 residues. DNA of the CDR3: TGCGCCAGCAGTGCGCCAGATCTAGGCTACGAGCAGTACTTC. This codes for CASSAPDLGYEQYF.

Worth noting for this clonotype: Because the CDR3 is missing its conserved closing phenylalanine or tryptophan, this is likely a read error. The chain links TRBV7-9 to TRBJ2-7; 10 nucleotides line up with TRBD2. This CDR3 is 16 amino acids long. Trimming took 5 bases from V and 2 from J; bases not matched to a gene: 9. CDR1 and CDR2 (germline): SEHNR, FQNEAQ (reference sequence). The CDR3 nucleotides are TGTGCCAGCAGCCAAAGCTATAGCGGGAGGCCCTACGAGCAGTACCTC. Translating it yields CASSQSYSGRPYEQYL.

This clonotype has a count of ten or more. The chain joins TRBV20-1 to TRBJ2-1; D possibly corresponds to TRBD2 (6 bases). The length of the CDR3 is 14 residues. CDR1 and CDR2 from the germline V gene are DFQATT and SNEGSKA (reference sequence). Trimming took 1 base from V and 9 from J, leaving 16 bases between them. The CDR3 DNA follows: TGCAGTGCTAGAGGACTAGTTTTTGGTGGTGAGCAGTTCTTC. It translates to CSARGLVFGGEQFF.

The V and J genes are TRBV28 and TRBJ2-1; 7 bases map to TRBD2. Germline-derived CDR1 and CDR2 are MDHEN and SYDVKM. The trim removed 11 bases at V and 4 bases at J, leaving 8 bases unmatched. This CDR3 spans 13 amino acids. CDR3 sequence reads: CASSASGYNEQFF. CDR3 coding DNA: TGTGCCTCAAGCGCTAGCGGATACAATGAGCAGTTCTTC.

This clonotype was picked up many times. This sequence joins TRBV12-3 or TRBV12-4 and TRBJ1-2; D gene ambiguous. The CDR3 totals 14 residues. V shed 3 bases and J shed 0 bases, with 8 bases lying between them. The CDR3 region has the DNA TGTGCCAGCAGTTTCGGAGAGACTAACTATGGCTACACCTTC. The encoded protein is CASSFGETNYGYTF.

This clonotype turned up a few times. V and J are TRBV9 and TRBJ1-2; D not resolved. V lost 2 bases and J lost 0, with 5 bases in between. Looked up from germline, CDR1 is SGDLS and CDR2 is YYNGEE. This CDR3 spans 13 amino acids. In DNA form, the CDR3 reads TGTGCCAGCAGCGTTGAGACTAACTATGGCTACACCTTC. Amino acid sequence: CASSVETNYGYTF. The full variable domain, completed using reference TRBV9 and TRBJ1-2, is DSGVTQTPKHLITATGQRVTLRCSPRSGDLSVYWYQQSLDQGLQFLIQYYNGEERAKGNILERFSAQQFPDLHSELNLSSLELGDSALYFCASSVETNYGYTFGSGTRLTVV.

Ten or more counts support this clonotype. This chain links TRBV4-1 with TRBJ2-2; a possible D gene is TRBD1 (7 bases). Germline V gene lookup returns CDR1 MGHRA and CDR2 YSYEKL. V lost 4 bases and J 7 bases, leaving 25 bases between the germline ends. CDR3 length: 18 residues. CDR3 sequence: CASSLLGAGGSFIGELFF. CDR3 bases: TGCGCCAGCAGCCTCCTGGGAGCAGGGGGGAGTTTTATCGGGGAGCTGTTTTTT.

The chain employs TRBV9 and TRBJ2-5; D ambiguous. Germline V gives CDR1 SGDLS, CDR2 YYNGEE. V lost 0 bases and J lost 5, with 11 bases in between. The CDR3 spans 14 residues. The CDR3 DNA follows: TGTGCCAGCAGCGTAGGGGATTCATGGGAGACCCAGTACTTC. Translation gives CASSVGDSWETQYF.

This clonotype was seen at least ten times. The J gene is TRBJ2-1, the V gene TRBV7-2; tentatively, D is TRBD2 (6 bases). The V end was cut by 7 bases, the J end by 3 bases, with 19 bases between. This CDR3 has 16 amino acids. Per germline, CDR1 SGHTA and CDR2 FQGNSA. Here the CDR3 DNA reads TGTGCCAGCACCGATGACACTAGCTCACACTACAATGAGCAGTTCTTC. It codes for CASTDDTSSHYNEQFF. Drawing the rest from reference TRBV7-2 and TRBJ2-1, the complete variable domain is GAGVSQSPSNKVTEKGKDVELRCDPISGHTALYWYRQSLGQGLEFLIYFQGNSAPDKSGLPSDRFSAERTGGSVSTLTIQRTQQEDSAVYLCASTDDTSSHYNEQFFGPGTRLTVL.

This clonotype was detected a few times. V is TRBV11-1 and J is TRBJ2-6; 8 bases line up with TRBD2. CDR3 length equals 19 residues. Per germline, CDR1 SGHAT and CDR2 FQDESV (reference sequence). Trimming removed 3 bases from V and 0 bases from J; junction bases left unmatched: 10. CDR3 coding DNA: TGTGCCAGCAGCTTCCCTAGCGGGCTAGAATACTCTGGGGCCAACGTCCTGACTTTC. Its translation is CASSFPSGLEYSGANVLTF.

CDR3 residues: CAIREHSGGSSYNEQFF. CDR3 in DNA: TGTGCCATCAGGGAACATTCCGGGGGCAGCTCCTACAATGAGCAGTTCTTC. The chain combines TRBV10-3 with TRBJ2-1; either TRBD1 or TRBD2 may fit D (6 bases each). V gave up 6 bases and J gave up 0 bases, with 18 bases separating them. CDR1 and CDR2 (germline): ENHRY, SYGVKD. The CDR3 covers 17 residues.

The chain links TRBV7-8 to TRBJ2-3, with unresolved D. The CDR3 runs 15 residues. Germline-derived CDR1 and CDR2 are SGHVS and FQNEAQ. Deletions cut 1 base from V and 5 bases from J, with 13 bases between. The CDR3 protein is CASSLVWGRKDTQYF. CDR3 nucleotides: TGTGCCAGCAGCTTAGTTTGGGGTCGGAAAGATACGCAGTATTTT.